The next 17 T cell receptor beta chains were all read from a single sample in a study of blood T cell repertoires in COVID-19. Method: immunoSEQ multiplex PCR; TCRdb's copy keeps in-frame clones and lacks some. The sample has about 290,000 clones; around four fifths are singletons. The sample consisted of peripheral blood. These receptors all stem from a woman in her forties or fifties with active or convalescent COVID-19.

The chain has TRBV6-5 and TRBJ1-5, with 10 bases fitting TRBD1. This CDR3 has 14 residues. Per germline, CDR1 MNHEY and CDR2 SVGAGI. V trimming: 6 bases; J trimming: 4 bases; junction bases outside the gene matches: 3. The CDR3 here is CASRRGQGNQPQHF. The CDR3 DNA follows: TGTGCCAGCAGGAGGGGACAGGGGAATCAGCCCCAGCATTTT.

The chain combines TRBV9 with TRBJ2-7, with a tentative D call TRBD2 (5 bases). The germline V gene encodes CDR1 SGDLS and CDR2 YYNGEE. V lost 0 bases, J lost 2 bases, and 12 bases lay in between. CDR3 length: 15 amino acids. CDR3 DNA: TGTGCCAGCAGCGTAGGGGGAGCGGCTCCCTACGAGCAGTACTTC. Translating gives CASSVGGAAPYEQYF.

The V and J genes are TRBV5-1 and TRBJ1-3, with 11 bases fitting TRBD1. CDR1 is SGHRS and CDR2 is YFSETQ in the germline V gene. There are 15 residues in the CDR3. Germline trimming cut 7 bases from V and 1 base from J; bases unmatched to any gene: 4. For the CDR3, the DNA is TGCGCCAGCGCTCGGGACAGGGGGTCTGGAAACACCATATATTTT. This codes for CASARDRGSGNTIYF.

The rearrangement links TRBV11-2 to TRBJ2-7; 8 positions agree with TRBD2. This CDR3 is 12 amino acids long. Looked up from germline, CDR1 is SGHAT and CDR2 is FQNNGV. V gave up 5 bases and J gave up 6 bases; unmatched junction bases: 3. CDR3 in DNA: TGTGCCAGCAGCCTGGGACTAGTCGAGCAGTACTTC. Amino acids: CASSLGLVEQYF. The variable domain in full, completed from reference TRBV11-2 and TRBJ2-7, reads EAGVAQSPRYKIIEKRQSVAFWCNPISGHATLYWYQQILGQGPKLLIQFQNNGVVDDSQLPKDRFSAERLKGVDSTLKIQPAKLEDSAVYLCASSLGLVEQYFGPGTRLTVT.

V is TRBV9 and J is TRBJ1-1; no clear D. Trimming shortened V by 0 bases and J by 2 bases, and 5 bases separated the two germline ends. The CDR3 runs 13 residues. Germline values: CDR1 SGDLS, CDR2 YYNGEE. CDR3 in amino acids: CASSVVANTEAFF. The CDR3, as DNA: TGTGCCAGCAGCGTAGTGGCAAACACTGAAGCTTTCTTT.

This clone appeared a few times. The chain has TRBV5-5 and TRBJ1-6, with 9 bases that match TRBD1. The CDR3 totals 16 residues. Germline V gene lookup returns CDR1 SGHKS and CDR2 YYEKEE (reference sequence). V lost 4 bases, J lost 0 bases, and 2 bases stayed unmatched. DNA for the CDR3: TGTGCCAGCAGCCCGGACAGGGGCTCCTATAATTCACCCCTCCACTTT. It encodes CASSPDRGSYNSPLHF.

This chain links TRBV19 with TRBJ2-1; 7 nucleotides line up with TRBD2. This CDR3 spans 14 amino acids. V dropped 3 bases and J dropped 3; count of bases not matched to a gene: 2. CDR1 and CDR2 from the germline V gene are LNHDA and SQIVND (reference sequence). The CDR3 reads CASSIGLVYNEQFF. CDR3 nucleotide sequence: TGTGCCAGTAGTATTGGACTAGTCTACAATGAGCAGTTCTTC. The full variable domain, rest sourced from reference TRBV19 and TRBJ2-1, is DGGITQSPKYLFRKEGQNVTLSCEQNLNHDAMYWYRQDPGQGLRLIYYSQIVNDFQKGDIAEGYSVSREKKESFPLTVTSAQKNPTAFYLCASSIGLVYNEQFFGPGTRLTVL.

CDR3 sequence (DNA): TGTGCCAACGGAGACAGGGAAATTGAAAAACTGTTTTTT. As protein: CANGDREIEKLFF. The gene calls are TRBV6-5 and TRBJ1-4; 7 bases agree with TRBD1. From germline, CDR1 is MNHEY and CDR2 SVGAGI. V trimming: 10 bases; J trimming: 7 bases; junction bases outside the gene matches: 9. The CDR3 has 13 residues.

The chain employs TRBV10-3 and TRBJ1-1; possible D gene TRBD1, 5 bases. The CDR3 consists of 13 residues. Trimming pared 9 bases from V and 0 bases from J, leaving 11 bases between. Germline CDR1 ENHRY, CDR2 SYGVKD. CDR3 amino acids: CAIKGDLNTEAFF. The CDR3 DNA is TGTGCCATTAAAGGGGACTTGAACACTGAAGCTTTCTTT.

This clone was seen a few times. J is TRBJ1-3 and V is TRBV11-2; 9 bases are shared with TRBD1. The CDR3 consists of 17 residues. Germline CDR1 SGHAT, CDR2 FQNNGV. V trimming: 5 bases; J trimming: 4 bases; junction bases outside the gene matches: 12. The CDR3 sequence: CASSRTLNRGQGNTIYF. The CDR3 coding sequence is TGTGCCAGCAGCCGCACATTAAACAGGGGGCAGGGAAACACCATATATTTT.

The V call is TRBV12-5, the J call TRBJ1-6, with D possibly matching TRBD1 (5 bases). The V gene's germline CDR1 is LGHNT and CDR2 FRNRAP. The CDR3 totals 19 residues. Between the trimmed V and J ends, which lost 2 bases and 0 bases, there was a span of 17 bases. CDR3 in amino acids: CASGLSGRLLSSYNSPLHF. CDR3 nucleotides: TGTGCTAGTGGTTTGTCAGGGCGCCTACTTAGCTCCTATAATTCACCCCTCCACTTT.

The V call is TRBV29-1, the J call TRBJ2-5; D not certain. Trimming removed 3 bases at V and 0 bases at J, with 8 bases between. CDR3 length: 13 amino acids. Germline CDR1 SQVTM, CDR2 ANQGSEA. CDR3 DNA sequence: TGCAGCGTTGACTCGCGGAACCAAGAGACCCAGTACTTC. Its translation is CSVDSRNQETQYF.

V usage is TRBV10-1 and J usage is TRBJ1-1; maybe TRBD1 (5 bases). Trimming took off 6 bases at V and 4 bases at J, with 15 bases between the two ends. The CDR3 totals 14 residues. Germline V gene lookup returns CDR1 WNHNN and CDR2 SYGVQD (reference sequence). The DNA of the CDR3 is TGCGCCAGCAGCGCAGACAGCACCCTCACTGAAGCTTTCTTT. This encodes CASSADSTLTEAFF.

CDR3 in DNA: TGCGCCAGCAGCTTCAGGGGCGCAGCTAATGAAAAACTGTTTTTT. This gives the protein CASSFRGAANEKLFF. V gene TRBV5-1 combines with J gene TRBJ1-4; D is possibly TRBD1 (6 bases). V was trimmed by 2 bases and J by 3 bases, leaving 11 bases between them. The CDR3 covers 15 residues. The germline V gene has CDR1 SGHRS and CDR2 YFSETQ.

This clone showed up many times. V is TRBV7-9 and J is TRBJ1-1; D is ambiguous. The CDR3 runs to 16 residues. V was cut by 7 bases and J by 0 bases, with 18 bases left in between. CDR1 is SEHNR and CDR2 is FQNEAQ in the germline V gene (reference sequence). The CDR3 loop is CASTQAPGFMNTEAFF. The CDR3 nucleotides read TGTGCCAGCACCCAAGCCCCAGGTTTCATGAACACTGAAGCTTTCTTT.

The rearrangement uses TRBV5-3 and TRBJ2-7; D possibly corresponds to TRBD2 (5 bases). TRBV5-3 is given ORF status, its function remaining uncertain. V lost 2 bases to trimming and J lost 5 bases, with 14 bases between them. The CDR3 has 14 residues. The CDR3 reads CARSFERGLDEQYF. In DNA, the CDR3 is TGTGCCAGAAGCTTTGAACGGGGTCTTGACGAGCAGTACTTC.

The chain links TRBV27 to TRBJ1-2, with 9 bases that match TRBD1. Germline V gene data show CDR1 as MNHEY and CDR2 as SMNVEV (reference sequence). V trimming: 0 bases; J trimming: 8 bases; junction bases outside the gene matches: 10. This CDR3 spans 16 amino acids. CDR3 amino acids: CASSLSFGDRAGGYTF. The CDR3 coding sequence is TGTGCCAGCAGTTTATCGTTCGGGGACAGGGCTGGCGGCTACACCTTC.